A selection of T cell receptor beta chains follows, all from one sample in a study of blood T cell repertoires in COVID-19. Measured with immunoSEQ multiplex PCR; TCRdb has only the in-frame clones, and not every one. The sample carries about 260,000 clones, roughly four fifths recorded once. The sample taken for sequencing was PBMCs or T cells enriched from blood (not recorded which). These receptor sequences come from a man aged 25 to 40 with acute COVID-19. CDR3s include the opening cysteine and the closing phenylalanine or tryptophan. The D gene is left open where the match is weak. A clone size is listed for some rows: how often the clone was seen (once, few, many), or a class if it is expanded.

-,TRBV7-2,TRBJ2-3,-,TGTGCCAGCAGCTTAGTAAATTGGCGGGTTGGGGATACGCAGTATTTT,CASSLVNWRVGDTQYF
-,TRBV4-1,TRBJ1-1,-,TGCGCCAGCAGCCCATCCGGGACAACAAACACTGAAGCTTTCTTT,CASSPSGTTNTEAFF
-,TRBV7-9,TRBJ1-1,few,TGTGCCAGCAGCCCGCGGGGACGGACGAACACTGAAGCTTTCTTT,CASSPRGRTNTEAFF
TRBD2,TRBV7-2,TRBJ2-1,-,TGTGCCAGCAGCTTCATCCCAAGCGGGGGGAGCCATGAGCAGTTCTTC,CASSFIPSGGSHEQFF
TRBD1,TRBV5-4,TRBJ1-2,-,TGTGCCAGCAGCTTGGGTTTCGGAGGGGGCGACTATGGCTACACCTTC,CASSLGFGGGDYGYTF
TRBD1,TRBV5-1,TRBJ1-1,-,TGCGCCAGCAGCTTAGACAGGGCGCCTGGGGAAGCTTTCTTT,CASSLDRAPGEAFF
TRBD1,TRBV6-6,TRBJ1-1,-,TGTGCCAGCTCCTTCGCCGGGACAGGGACCACTGAAGCTTTCTTT,CASSFAGTGTTEAFF
TRBD2,TRBV27,TRBJ2-3,-,TGTGCCAGTCTACTAGCGGGGGGTCCCATCACAGATACGCAGTATTTT,CASLLAGGPITDTQYF
-,TRBV4-1,TRBJ2-1,-,TGCGCCAGCAGCCAAACCCCCAAGTTGGGTACAGGCAGCTCCTACAATGAGCAGTTCTTC,CASSQTPKLGTGSSYNEQFF
-,TRBV19,TRBJ2-3,once,TGTGCCACAACTCCGGGTTTACCCACAGATACGCAGTATTTT,CATTPGLPTDTQYF
-,TRBV7-9,TRBJ2-5,-,TGTGCCAGCAGCTTATCCCTGAGTGCGGGGACCCAGTACTTC,CASSLSLSAGTQYF
-,TRBV4-1,TRBJ1-5,-,TGCGCCAGCAGCCAAGGGGAGGGAATGGGGCCCCAGCATTTT,CASSQGEGMGPQHF
-,TRBV3-1/TRBV3-2,TRBJ1-4,-,TGTGCCAGCAGCCATTCGGACAAAGGATCTAATGAAAAACTGTTTTTT,CASSHSDKGSNEKLFF
TRBD1,TRBV3-1/TRBV3-2,TRBJ2-2,-,TGTGCCAGCAGCCAGTCGACAGGGGCCAACACCGGGGAGCTGTTTTTT,CASSQSTGANTGELFF
TRBD2,TRBV7-2,TRBJ2-5,few,TGTGCCAGCAGCCCGCGGACTAGCGGGGGGGAGACCCAGTACTTC,CASSPRTSGGETQYF
TRBD1,TRBV5-1,TRBJ1-4,-,TGCGCCAGCAGCTTGGCTACAGGGGGTGAAGAAAAACTGTTTTTT,CASSLATGGEEKLFF
-,TRBV29-1,TRBJ2-2,once,TGCAGCGGGGGGGGACAGGAGGCCACCGGGGAGCTGTTTTTT,CSGGGQEATGELFF
TRBD1,TRBV19,TRBJ2-2,-,TGTGCCAGTACCCCGTTCACAGGGGCCACCGGGGAGCTGTTTTTT,CASTPFTGATGELFF
TRBD2,TRBV7-2,TRBJ2-1,-,TGTGCCAGCAGCCTGACTAGCGGGAGGTACCAGTTCTTC,CASSLTSGRYQFF
-,TRBV30,TRBJ1-5,-,TGTGCCTGGAGTCCCAGGGTCAATCAGCCCCAGCATTTT,CAWSPRVNQPQHF
TRBD2,TRBV19,TRBJ2-3,-,TGTGCCAGTAGTCGTACTAGCGGGGCTAGCACAGATACGCAGTATTTT,CASSRTSGASTDTQYF
TRBD1,TRBV7-8,TRBJ1-1,once,TGTGCCAGCAGATCACAGGGGTCCACTGAAGCTTTCTTT,CASRSQGSTEAFF
-,TRBV18,TRBJ1-1,-,TGTGCCAGCTCCCTTACTTCGGACACGAACACTGAAGCTTTCTTT,CASSLTSDTNTEAFF
-,TRBV5-1,TRBJ1-5,-,TGCGCCAGCAGCCCTCAAGGGGCCTCCAATCAGCCCCAGCATTTT,CASSPQGASNQPQHF
-,TRBV28,TRBJ1-2,-,TGTGCCAGCAGGGGTCAGGGTTGGACTAACTATGGCTACACCTTC,CASRGQGWTNYGYTF
TRBD1,TRBV9,TRBJ2-5,-,TGTGCCAGCAGCGAGACCGGGACAGGGAAGACCCAGTACTTC,CASSETGTGKTQYF
TRBD2,TRBV3-1/TRBV3-2,TRBJ2-2,-,TGTGCCAGCAGCCTCATCCGCGGGAGAAATACCGGGGAGCTGTTTTTT,CASSLIRGRNTGELFF
TRBD2,TRBV29-1,TRBJ2-5,-,TGCAGCGTGGACCTCGGGGGGAGGCAAGAGACCCAGTACTTC,CSVDLGGRQETQYF
-,TRBV6-5,TRBJ1-1,few,TGTGCCAGCAGGTCTACAGGGCGCAACACTGAAGCTTTCTTT,CASRSTGRNTEAFF
-,TRBV28,TRBJ1-1,-,TGTGCCAGCAGTTTACCATCAGCGGCTTTCTTT,CASSLPSAAFF
-,TRBV29-1,TRBJ2-1,-,TGCAGCGTCGAAAAGGGACTCCCATCGTCCAATGAGCAGTTCTTC,CSVEKGLPSSNEQFF
-,TRBV7-9,TRBJ2-4,-,TGTGCCAGCAGCTTAGGAGAGTTACACATTCAGTACTTC,CASSLGELHIQYF
-,TRBV27,TRBJ2-5,-,TGTGCCAGCAGTTTGCGGCGAGGCGAGACCCAGTACTTC,CASSLRRGETQYF
-,TRBV10-3,TRBJ1-5,-,TGTGCCATCAGTGAGGGGGAGGCTCATCAGCCCCAGCATTTT,CAISEGEAHQPQHF
-,TRBV25-1,TRBJ2-4,-,TGTGCCAGCAGTGGAGGGTGGGCCAAAAACATTCAGTACTTC,CASSGGWAKNIQYF
-,TRBV25-1,TRBJ1-1,-,TGTGCCAGCAGTGGACTTTCGAACACTGAAGCTTTCTTT,CASSGLSNTEAFF
TRBD1,TRBV6-5,TRBJ1-5,-,TGTGCCAGCAGTTCCCTGACAGGGGGCAATCAGCCCCAGCATTTT,CASSSLTGGNQPQHF
TRBD1,TRBV19,TRBJ2-3,-,TGTGCCAGTAGTATTAGTCGGACAGGGGTAGCAGATACGCAGTATTTT,CASSISRTGVADTQYF
-,TRBV18,TRBJ2-3,once,TGTGCCAGCTCACTGAGCGGAGATACGCAGTATTTT,CASSLSGDTQYF
-,TRBV3-1/TRBV3-2,TRBJ1-1,-,TGTGCCAGCAGCCGCCTCAGACAGAACACTGAAGCTTTCTTT,CASSRLRQNTEAFF
TRBD1,TRBV5-1,TRBJ1-6,-,TGTGCCAGCAGCTTGGCCAGGGGACAGGGGGACTCTTCACCCCTCCACTTT,CASSLARGQGDSSPLHF
-,TRBV6-2/TRBV6-3,TRBJ2-2,-,TGTGCCAGCAGTTACGCTAGCAGCACCGGGGAGCTGTTTTTT,CASSYASSTGELFF
-,TRBV24-1,TRBJ1-1,-,TGTGCCACCAGTGAATCTACAGGGGAAGCTTTCTTT,CATSESTGEAFF
TRBD1,TRBV23-1,TRBJ1-1,-,TGCGCCAGCAGTCAAATTGCCGGGACAGGGGGGTTGGACACTGAAGCTTTCTTT,CASSQIAGTGGLDTEAFF
-,TRBV19,TRBJ2-2,-,TGTGCCAGTAGTATAACTTCAAACGCGAACACCGGGGAGCTGTTTTTT,CASSITSNANTGELFF
TRBD1,TRBV24-1,TRBJ2-2,-,TGTGCCACCAGTGATTTGCCAGGGGGCGGCGGGGAGCTGTTTTTT,CATSDLPGGGGELFF
TRBD1,TRBV19,TRBJ2-5,-,TGTGCCAGTAGTGTGGGACAGTTCCAAGAGACCCAGTACTTC,CASSVGQFQETQYF
-,TRBV19,TRBJ2-5,-,TGTGCCAGTAAGGGGATGAAGACCCAGTACTTC,CASKGMKTQYF
-,TRBV16,TRBJ1-2,once,TGTGCCAGCAGCCAATCTCGACAGAATAACTATGGCTACACCTTC,CASSQSRQNNYGYTF
-,TRBV14,TRBJ2-1,-,TGTGCCAGCAGCCGATATAGCGGCCGACCCAACAATGAGCAGTTCTTC,CASSRYSGRPNNEQFF
-,TRBV5-6,TRBJ1-2,-,TGTGCCAGCAGCTCCCTTGGAGGGGAATACTATGGCTACACCTTC,CASSSLGGEYYGYTF
TRBD2,TRBV27,TRBJ2-2,-,TGTGCCAGCAGTAGACTAGCGGGATACCCCGGGGAGCTGTTTTTT,CASSRLAGYPGELFF
TRBD1,TRBV6-5,TRBJ1-2,-,TGTGCCAGTTACTCGGGACAGCCGGTTCGGGATGGCTACACCTTC,CASYSGQPVRDGYTF
-,TRBV6-1,TRBJ2-3,-,TGTGCCAGCAGTGAAGGGTTAGCCGCAGATACGCAGTATTTT,CASSEGLAADTQYF
TRBD2,TRBV7-3,TRBJ2-5,once,TGTGCCAGCAGTCCAAGCGGGAGTCCAGGGACCCAGTACTTC,CASSPSGSPGTQYF
TRBD1,TRBV7-2,TRBJ1-1,-,TGTGCCAGCAGCCCTTTACAGGGGATGAACACTGAAGCTTTCTTT,CASSPLQGMNTEAFF